This T cell receptor beta chain was found in a study of cytomegalovirus exposure and HLA in healthy donors. Whole-study results and caveats: Upon later analysis, TCR association rates were observed to vary by HLA locus, being highest for DRB1 and lowest for HLA-C. Common viral pathogens were later found to be apparently linked to several of the most significant clusters. Immune exposure information available was restricted to CMV serostatus. Productive rates of about 87% or about 30% were seen for most TCR beta V segments in an earlier analysis.

CDR3 length equals 15 residues. Trimming cost V 4 bases and J 7 bases; bases outside gene matches: 10. Germline CDR1 SGDLS, CDR2 YYNGEE. PCR involved 60 Vbeta and 13 Jbeta primers. Clones were read by immunoSEQ multiplex PCR, and TCRdb kept only the in-frame ones, dropping some. This table holds 180,000 or so clones, approximately 85% found once. About this clone: Its antigen is unknown.

This TCR was recovered from a man aged 18 to 29 in good health and CMV-seropositive. Sample: PBMCs. This chain connects TRBV9 to TRBJ1-2; 10 bases line up with TRBD1. In DNA form, the CDR3 reads TGTGCCAGCAGCTACCGGGACAGGGGTGCTGGTGGCTACACCTTC. This sequence encodes CASSYRDRGAGGYTF. Looking up the rest from reference TRBV9 and TRBJ1-2 gives the full variable domain: DSGVTQTPKHLITATGQRVTLRCSPRSGDLSVYWYQQSLDQGLQFLIQYYNGEERAKGNILERFSAQQFPDLHSELNLSSLELGDSALYFCASSYRDRGAGGYTFGSGTRLTVV.